A single sample is the source of the 20 T cell receptor beta chains below, sequenced in a study of cytomegalovirus exposure and HLA in healthy donors. PCR involved 60 Vbeta and 13 Jbeta primers. Assay used: immunoSEQ multiplex PCR; TCRdb lists only in-frame clones, some missing. The data contain 60,000 to 70,000 clones, roughly 79% of them singletons. Sample: PBMCs. These receptors originate from a man in his forties or fifties in good health and CMV-seronegative.

This clone has only a few counts. This CDR3 is CASSATGASYEQYF. The CDR3 DNA reads as TGTGCCAGCTCAGCGACAGGAGCCTCCTACGAGCAGTACTTC. The V call is TRBV18, the J call TRBJ2-7, with D perhaps matching TRBD1 (6 bases). Germline CDR1 is KGHSH and CDR2 is LQKENI. The CDR3 is 14 residues long. Trimming removed 5 bases at V and 0 bases at J, with 11 bases between.

J is TRBJ1-1 and V is TRBV10-1, with TRBD1 matching over 8 bases. CDR3 length equals 14 residues. With 10 bases clipped from V and 4 bases from J, the junction kept 11 bases outside the gene matches. In germline, CDR1 is WNHNN, CDR2 SYGVQD (reference sequence). The CDR3 DNA sequence: TGCGCCACACTCACACAGGGGGGTGGCACTGAAGCTTTCTTT. Residues: CATLTQGGGTEAFF.

The V gene is TRBV30, the J gene TRBJ2-6; TRBD1 aligns across 8 bases. The CDR3 has 15 residues. V was pared by 2 bases and J by 2 bases, with 2 bases of the junction left unmatched. The V gene's germline CDR1 is GTSNPN and CDR2 SVGIG (reference sequence). The DNA of the CDR3 is TGTGCCTGGAGTCGACAGGGGCCTGGGGCCAACGTCCTGACTTTC. Amino acid sequence: CAWSRQGPGANVLTF.

This chain connects TRBV18 to TRBJ2-7; TRBD1 matches 10 bases. Trimming took 3 bases from V and 4 from J; bases not matched to a gene: 6. The germline V gene has CDR1 KGHSH and CDR2 LQKENI. This CDR3 spans 15 amino acids. The CDR3 bases are TGTGCCAGCTCACCGCAGACAGGGGGCGAGTACGAGCAGTACTTC. Protein: CASSPQTGGEYEQYF.

The rearrangement uses TRBV29-1 and TRBJ1-1; D is ambiguous. The germline V gene has CDR1 SQVTM and CDR2 ANQGSEA. Trimming pared 4 bases from V and 5 bases from J, leaving 5 bases between. There are 10 residues in the CDR3. CDR3 region: CSVGETEAFF. The CDR3 bases are TGCAGCGTTGGCGAGACTGAAGCTTTCTTT. The complete variable domain, with remaining parts taken from reference TRBV29-1 and TRBJ1-1, reads SAVISQKPSRDICQRGTSLTIQCQVDSQVTMMFWYRQQPGQSLTLIATANQGSEATYESGFVIDKFPISRPNLTFSTLTVSNMSPEDSSIYLCSVGETEAFFGQGTRLTVV.

The V gene is TRBV11-3, the J gene TRBJ1-1; D remains unclear. This CDR3 has 13 residues. V lost 1 base and J lost 1, with 4 bases in between. Germline V lookup: CDR1 SGHNT, CDR2 YENEEA. CDR3 sequence reads: CASSLGENTEAFF. For the CDR3, the DNA is TGTGCCAGCAGCTTAGGAGAGAACACTGAAGCTTTCTTT.

The chain joins TRBV11-2 to TRBJ1-1, with D tentatively TRBD1 (5 bases). This CDR3 has 14 residues. CDR1 SGHAT and CDR2 FQNNGV come from the germline V gene. Trimming left V 2 bases short and J 4 bases short, with 11 bases between. This chain's CDR3 is CASSLNGAGTEAFF. DNA of the CDR3: TGTGCCAGCAGCTTAAATGGGGCCGGCACTGAAGCTTTCTTT.

This clone occurred a few times. This chain uses TRBV4-1 with TRBJ1-3, with D uncertain. This CDR3 is built from 16 residues. Germline CDR1 MGHRA, CDR2 YSYEKL. The V gene lost 5 bases and the J gene lost 6 bases, with 20 bases spanning the gap. CDR3 DNA sequence: TGCGCCAGCAGCACTCCCCTCCCGGGGAAATCAAACACCATATATTTT. Residues: CASSTPLPGKSNTIYF.

This sequence joins TRBV25-1 and TRBJ2-5, with 15 bases identical to TRBD2. Germline loops: CDR1 MGHDK, CDR2 SYGVNS. This CDR3 spans 14 amino acids. V lost 6 bases to trimming and J lost 5 bases; unmatched junction nucleotides: 1. In DNA, the CDR3 is TGTGCCAGCAGAGGACTAGCGGGAGGGGAGACCCAGTACTTC. It is translated as CASRGLAGGETQYF.

J is TRBJ2-2 and V is TRBV30; D unclear. This CDR3 region has 15 residues. Germline V gene sequence: CDR1 GTSNPN, CDR2 SVGIG (reference sequence). The ends were cut back, 2 bases at V and 4 bases at J, with 14 bases in the middle. This CDR3 is CAWSLQVLGTGELFF. The CDR3 nucleotides read TGTGCCTGGAGTTTGCAGGTCCTGGGCACCGGGGAGCTGTTTTTT. The full variable domain, rest sourced from reference TRBV30 and TRBJ2-2, is SQTIHQWPATLVQPVGSPLSLECTVEGTSNPNLYWYRQAAGRGLQLLFYSVGIGQISSEVPQNLSASRPQDRQFILSSKKLLLSDSGFYLCAWSLQVLGTGELFFGEGSRLTVL.

The chain has TRBV5-4 and TRBJ1-2; D is unresolved. Trimming shortened V by 1 base and J by 2 bases, and 18 bases separated the two germline ends. In germline, CDR1 is SGHNT, CDR2 YYREEE (reference sequence). The length of the CDR3 is 17 residues. CDR3 DNA sequence: TGTGCCAGCAGCTTGTATCGCTTCTCGGGAATCAACTATGGCTACACCTTC. Its translation: CASSLYRFSGINYGYTF.

This clone was detected once. The chain couples TRBV2 to TRBJ1-2, with D tentatively TRBD1 (6 bases). Germline values: CDR1 SNHLY, CDR2 FYNNEI. The CDR3 length is 17 residues. Trimming removed 6 bases at V and 8 bases at J, with 28 bases between. The CDR3 spells CASSAIPPKGGREGYTF. The DNA for the CDR3 is TGTGCCAGCAGCGCAATTCCTCCGAAGGGGGGGCGGGAAGGCTACACCTTC.

V gene TRBV29-1 combines with J gene TRBJ2-3; 9 bases align to TRBD1. Germline lookup yields CDR1 SQVTM and CDR2 ANQGSEA. V was pared by 4 bases and J by 4 bases, with 3 bases of the junction left unmatched. The CDR3 runs 13 residues. The CDR3 sequence: CSVVGQGPDTQYF. The CDR3 DNA reads TGCAGCGTTGTGGGACAGGGACCAGATACGCAGTATTTT.

V gene TRBV23-1 combines with J gene TRBJ2-2, with a possible D match to TRBD2 (6 bases). TRBV23-1 is an ORF; its function is uncertain. V lost 6 bases, J lost 7 bases, and 42 bases lay in between. The CDR3 is 23 amino acids. The DNA of the CDR3 is TGCGCCAGCAGCCCTCCGACGGGGGAGACTGAACCAGTGCCCATGCCGTCAATCGGGGAGCTGTTTTTT. Its protein is CASSPPTGETEPVPMPSIGELFF.

J is TRBJ1-2 and V is TRBV19, with D unresolved. The V and J ends lost 5 bases and 5 bases respectively, with 12 bases between them. Germline CDR1 and CDR2: LNHDA and SQIVND (reference sequence). The CDR3 is 13 residues long. CDR3 residues: CASSSGWRYGYTF. The CDR3 region has the DNA TGTGCCAGTAGTTCCGGCTGGCGGTATGGCTACACCTTC.

This chain joins TRBV29-1 and TRBJ2-3; 8 bases are a match to TRBD1. The germline gives CDR1 SQVTM, CDR2 ANQGSEA. Trimming cost V 6 bases and J 2 bases; bases outside gene matches: 7. The CDR3 extends over 14 amino acids. The CDR3 protein is CSVPGQVFTDTQYF. The CDR3 DNA reads as TGCAGCGTCCCGGGACAGGTATTCACAGATACGCAGTATTTT.

This clone was detected once. J is TRBJ2-7 and V is TRBV30, with a tentative D call TRBD2 (6 bases). Per germline, CDR1 GTSNPN and CDR2 SVGIG (reference sequence). CDR3 length: 15 residues. V lost 5 bases and J 1 base, leaving 18 bases between the germline ends. CDR3 DNA sequence: TGTGCCTGGGGGATCAGGAGGGAGCGATCCTACGAGCAGTACTTC. Its protein product is CAWGIRRERSYEQYF.

The chain employs TRBV27 and TRBJ2-2, with a possible D match to TRBD1 (5 bases). The CDR3 length is 15 residues. V lost 5 bases and J lost 5, with 15 bases in between. Germline V gives CDR1 MNHEY, CDR2 SMNVEV (reference sequence). CDR3 sequence: CASSQLTTGTGELFF. CDR3 nucleotides: TGTGCCAGCAGTCAATTAACCACAGGAACCGGGGAGCTGTTTTTT.

CDR3: CASSPRGYEQYF. The DNA of the CDR3 is TGTGCCAGCAGCCCTAGGGGTTACGAGCAGTACTTC. The rearrangement joins TRBV28 to TRBJ2-7, with D tentatively TRBD1 (5 bases). Trimming removed 6 bases at V and 4 bases at J, with 10 bases between. Per the germline V gene, CDR1 is MDHEN and CDR2 is SYDVKM. This CDR3 is 12 amino acids long.

This chain joins TRBV4-1 and TRBJ1-5; no clear D. CDR3 length: 15 amino acids. CDR1 is MGHRA, CDR2 YSYEKL, per germline. Trimming stripped 0 bases from V and 2 bases from J, with 8 bases between. This CDR3 is CASSQEVAGNQPQHF. CDR3 coding DNA: TGCGCCAGCAGCCAAGAGGTGGCAGGCAATCAGCCCCAGCATTTT.